What follows describes a single T cell receptor beta chain. This clonotype has only a few counts. Its specific antigen is unknown. Base qualities are not provided; no much larger clone lies one nucleotide away. This specimen comes from a study of T cells in Graves' hyperthyroidism and ophthalmopathy (dated by TCRdb to between 2018 and 2021). At the level of the whole study: Peripheral blood samples were taken at initial diagnosis, before any treatment was given. To identify distinguishing TCR V-J signatures, a discovery cohort of around 100 patients was used, comprising 40 to 45 with Graves' ophthalmopathy and some 57 with stable Graves' hyperthyroidism. An independent validation cohort of under 20 hyperthyroidism patients and 15 or so patients who later progressed to ophthalmopathy tested prospective prediction of ophthalmopathy. For training and testing, the 100 or so patients in the discovery cohort were randomly divided in a 7:3 ratio. In roughly six Graves' hyperthyroidism patients, the study also compared T-cell repertoires from thyroid tissue with T-cell repertoires from blood. After blood sampling, hyperthyroidism patients were treated with methimazole at a starting dose of 30 mg daily, and ophthalmopathy patients were treated with high-dose intravenous methylprednisolone. The paper reports TCR Vbeta CDR3 sequencing of approximately 130 peripheral blood samples: approximately 41 ophthalmopathy, about 75 hyperthyroidism and about 17 progressor patients. Broad study findings and their caveats: In validation, the model predicted progression to ophthalmopathy with approximately 71% sensitivity and about 72% specificity, a median of roughly seven months before onset. Most expanded thyroid clonotypes (frequency above 0.001) were also detected in blood, suggesting blood repertoires may reflect thyroid immune responses. In cross-validation, a model built on a 13 V-J signature told ophthalmopathy apart from stable hyperthyroidism with approximately 90% sensitivity and about 81% specificity, and in testing the same model reached 80%/75%. Sample size was not statistically predetermined, and blinding of investigators to group allocation was not performed.

V loses 0 bases of germline sequence and J loses 4 bases, and the interval between the two ends is 13 bases. The CDR3 contains 14 residues, cysteine and phenylalanine counted. The retained sequence is limited to the CDR3, 42 bases, with the frame set at the first base. Looking up the germline V gene (reference sequence) yields CDR1 DFQATT and CDR2 SNEGSKA. Amplification of TCR beta CDR3 regions was carried out from RNA transcripts. The first round of RT-PCR for the TCR CDR3 was performed with the HTBI primer set and the Qiagen OneStep RT-PCR kit. Libraries were constructed in a second round of multiplex PCR, after which size selection and purification were performed. The libraries were sequenced on an Illumina HiSeq2000 using paired-end 100 bp reads. The published analysis was carried out like this. SOAPnuke was used to process the raw data, throwing out any read that contained adapters or uncalled bases, had a mean Phred below 15, or lacked an exact constant-primer or identifier match. COPE v1.2.5 was used to merge the high-quality paired reads, and each unique nucleotide sequence was defined as a clonotype. MiTCR v1.1 was used to align clonotypes to the IMGT TRBV, TRBD and TRBJ reference segments. Only V-J combinations with frequency above 0.0001, covering about 99% of repertoires, were analysed. The TCS score was defined as F50 (clonal expansion) divided by E x V (chaos), with BLOSUM62-based TCRdist calculated between CDR3 peptides within each V-J. Welch's t-statistics and random forest reduced roughly 530 V-J features to some 14, which were used in a naive Bayes classifier (R e1071). TCRdb took the public reads, trimmed them with fastp at Q25, ran MiXCR for clone calling and kept in-frame beta chains. Here each entry gathers all rows of one CDR3 protein and keeps the most common genes and DNA. V and J calls and clone size were set by TCRdb, not the authors. This sample holds more than 500,000 distinct CDR3 sequences; about 17% were observed only once. Around 4% of the sample rests with the top ten.

Stable Graves' hyperthyroidism was defined as no progression to ophthalmopathy during 18 months of follow-up. The hyperthyroidism patients were between 18 and 65 years old and newly diagnosed, with a disease duration of less than 2 months. Exclusion was applied to patients with uncontrolled infections, other autoimmune diseases, pregnancy or lactation. Diagnoses relied on clinical symptoms, serum thyroxine and TRAb, thyroid ultrasound and orbital computed tomography. PBMCs were isolated from more than 8 ml of fresh peripheral blood by Ficoll-Paque density gradient centrifugation. Total RNA was extracted using Trizol reagent, and RNA quality was assessed on an Agilent 2100 Bioanalyzer.

The source is a woman aged 30 to 39 with Graves' hyperthyroidism. Recombination joined TRBV20-1 with TRBJ2-7; the D gene lacks a confident call. The sequencing sample was made of blood. The CDR3: CSARDAFSGYEQYF. The base sequence is TGCAGTGCTAGAGATGCCTTTTCCGGGTACGAGCAGTACTTC.